This passage covers 14 T cell receptor beta chains from one sample sequenced in a study of shared clonotypes between healthy human individuals. TCRdb keeps only in-frame clones here, not all; method: immunoSEQ multiplex PCR. The sample yields 2 million to 3 million clones, roughly 93% seen once. Sequenced: naive CD4+ T cells from PBMCs. The subset is: CD45RA+ positively selected. Receptor source: a man in his late teens or twenties in good health. Some clones in this sample may be carry-over from other donors' samples.

The chain has TRBV6-5 and TRBJ2-1; 8 bases align to TRBD1. The V gene end was trimmed by 5 bases and the J gene end by 16 bases; junction bases not matched to a gene: 7. CDR3 length: 11 residues. Looked up from germline, CDR1 is MNHEY and CDR2 is SVGAGI. CDR3 bases: TGTGCCAGCAGTCGGAGACAGGGGAGATTCTTC. The encoded protein is CASSRRQGRFF.

This chain connects TRBV15 to TRBJ1-3; D is perhaps TRBD1 (6 bases). Germline V gene sequence: CDR1 LNHNV, CDR2 YYDKDF (reference sequence). The CDR3 covers 16 residues. Trimming stripped 3 bases from V and 2 bases from J, with 14 bases between. In nucleotides, the CDR3 is TGTGCCACCAGCAGCCGACAGGCATTACCTGGAAACACCATATATTTT. This codes for CATSSRQALPGNTIYF.

V is TRBV28 and J is TRBJ2-7; D is uncertain. This CDR3 comprises 14 residues. Germline V gives CDR1 MDHEN, CDR2 SYDVKM. The V end was cut by 6 bases, the J end by 0 bases, with 12 bases between. The CDR3 coding sequence is TGTGCCAGCAGACGTGCCAAAATCTCCTACGAGCAGTACTTC. It translates to CASRRAKISYEQYF.

The J gene is TRBJ1-5, the V gene TRBV9; no definite D call. Germline values: CDR1 SGDLS, CDR2 YYNGEE. Trimming took 2 bases from V and 7 from J, leaving 16 bases between them. The CDR3 extends over 15 amino acids. The CDR3 DNA follows: TGTGCCAGCAGCGTCGGGCCGTCCGGAGGCCAGCCCCAGCATTTT. Protein product: CASSVGPSGGQPQHF.

This clone was counted only a few times. The identical CDR3 is also encoded by other nucleotide sequences in the sample. The chain recombines TRBV18 with TRBJ1-1; D unresolved. CDR3 length: 13 amino acids. Trimming removed 3 bases from V and 3 bases from J, with 8 bases in between. Germline-derived CDR1 and CDR2 are KGHSH and LQKENI. The CDR3 nucleotides read TGTGCCAGCTCACCTCCAGGCCACACTGAAGCTTTCTTT. This codes for CASSPPGHTEAFF. The complete variable domain, with remaining parts taken from reference TRBV18 and TRBJ1-1, reads NAGVMQNPRHLVRRRGQEARLRCSPMKGHSHVYWYRQLPEEGLKFMVYLQKENIIDESGMPKERFSAEFPKEGPSILRIQQVVRGDSAAYFCASSPPGHTEAFFGQGTRLTVV.

The chain joins TRBV29-1 to TRBJ2-7; 9 positions match TRBD2. Germline lookup yields CDR1 SQVTM and CDR2 ANQGSEA. V lost 5 bases and J lost 4; bases outside the gene matches: 9. The CDR3 runs to 14 residues. The CDR3 loop reads CSVSLAGVGYEQYF. The CDR3 DNA is TGCAGCGTTTCTTTAGCGGGAGTAGGTTACGAGCAGTACTTC.

The rearrangement links TRBV7-3 to TRBJ2-3, with 8 bases that match TRBD2. The CDR3 runs 14 residues. Germline V gene lookup returns CDR1 SGHTA and CDR2 FQGTGA. The V gene end was trimmed by 3 bases and the J gene end by 4 bases; junction bases not matched to a gene: 3. DNA for the CDR3: TGTGCCAGCAGCTTCGGACTAGCATCAGATACGCAGTATTTT. Protein: CASSFGLASDTQYF.

This sequence joins TRBV6-6 and TRBJ2-1; D uncertain. This CDR3 spans 13 amino acids. The germline V and J ends were trimmed by 5 bases and 6 bases, with 11 bases remaining between them. Germline CDR1 and CDR2: MNHNY and SVGAGI (reference sequence). The chain's CDR3 is CASSGFSGNEQFF. Here the CDR3 DNA reads TGTGCCAGCAGTGGCTTCTCAGGCAATGAGCAGTTCTTC.

The chain is built from TRBV11-2 and TRBJ2-1; tentative D call: TRBD2 (5 bases). The CDR3 runs to 15 residues. Germline V gene data show CDR1 as SGHAT and CDR2 as FQNNGV. Trimming shortened V by 2 bases and J by 4 bases, and 12 bases separated the two germline ends. CDR3 nucleotide sequence: TGTGCCAGCAGCTTAAGTACAGCGGCTTACAATGAGCAGTTCTTC. Its translation: CASSLSTAAYNEQFF.

This chain connects TRBV5-4 to TRBJ2-5; D is undetermined. This CDR3 has 12 residues. Per the germline V gene, CDR1 is SGHNT and CDR2 is YYREEE (reference sequence). Trimming left V 4 bases short and J 7 bases short, with 11 bases between. CDR3 sequence reads: CASSRIIGTQYF. The CDR3 DNA is TGTGCCAGCAGCCGAATTATCGGGACCCAGTACTTC. Variable domain in full (rest from reference TRBV5-4 and TRBJ2-5): ETGVTQSPTHLIKTRGQQVTLRCSSQSGHNTVSWYQQALGQGPQFIFQYYREEENGRGNFPPRFSGLQFPNYSSELNVNALELDDSALYLCASSRIIGTQYFGPGTRLLVL.

The chain is built from TRBV5-5 and TRBJ2-7; 7 nucleotides align to TRBD1. Germline-derived CDR1 and CDR2 are SGHKS and YYEKEE (reference sequence). This CDR3 has 14 residues. V lost 3 bases and J lost 7; bases outside the gene matches: 10. The DNA of the CDR3 is TGTGCCAGCAGCTCGGGACAGATACAAGAAGAGCAGTACTTC. It encodes CASSSGQIQEEQYF.

The V gene is TRBV25-1, the J gene TRBJ2-1; possible D gene TRBD1, 6 bases. Germline-derived CDR1 and CDR2 are MGHDK and SYGVNS. The CDR3 covers 15 residues. Trimming left V 3 bases short and J 2 bases short, with 11 bases between. CDR3 residues: CASSDQGPTYNEQFF. DNA of the CDR3: TGTGCCAGCAGTGACCAGGGGCCTACCTACAATGAGCAGTTCTTC.

This clone was seen a few times. The V gene is TRBV25-1, the J gene TRBJ1-2; 9 bases fit TRBD1. This CDR3 is built from 13 residues. CDR1 and CDR2 from the germline V gene are MGHDK and SYGVNS. Losses at the gene ends were 6 bases for V and 8 bases for J; bases not matched to a gene: 7. The DNA of the CDR3 is TGTGCCAGCAGAGAACAGGGGGCTCTGGGCTACACCTTC. Its protein product is CASREQGALGYTF.

The chain couples TRBV9 to TRBJ1-2, with TRBD1 matching over 7 bases. This CDR3 region has 13 residues. V lost 7 bases, J lost 2 bases, and 5 bases stayed unmatched. Germline V gene lookup returns CDR1 SGDLS and CDR2 YYNGEE. The CDR3 nucleotides read TGTGCCAGCGCGGGGGGACAGAACTATGGCTACACCTTC. It encodes CASAGGQNYGYTF.